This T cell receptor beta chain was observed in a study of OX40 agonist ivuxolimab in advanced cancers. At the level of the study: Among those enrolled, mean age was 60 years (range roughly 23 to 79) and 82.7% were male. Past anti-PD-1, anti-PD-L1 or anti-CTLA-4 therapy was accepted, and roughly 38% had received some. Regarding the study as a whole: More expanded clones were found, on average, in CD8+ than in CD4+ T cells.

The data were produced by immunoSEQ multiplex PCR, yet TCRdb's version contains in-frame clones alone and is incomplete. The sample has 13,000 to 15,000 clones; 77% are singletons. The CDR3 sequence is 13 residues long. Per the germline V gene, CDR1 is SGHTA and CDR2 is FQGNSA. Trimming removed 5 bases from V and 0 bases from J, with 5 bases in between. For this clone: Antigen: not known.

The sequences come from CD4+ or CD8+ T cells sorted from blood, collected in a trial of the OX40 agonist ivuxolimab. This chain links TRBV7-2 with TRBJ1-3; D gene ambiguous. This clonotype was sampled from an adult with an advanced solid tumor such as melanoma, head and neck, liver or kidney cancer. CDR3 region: CASSPDSGNTIYF. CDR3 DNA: TGTGCCAGCAGCCCCGACTCTGGAAACACCATATATTTT. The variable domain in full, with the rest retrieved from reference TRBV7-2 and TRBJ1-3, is GAGVSQSPSNKVTEKGKDVELRCDPISGHTALYWYRQSLGQGLEFLIYFQGNSAPDKSGLPSDRFSAERTGGSVSTLTIQRTQQEDSAVYLCASSPDSGNTIYFGEGSWLTVV.